The 25 T cell receptor beta chains given below trace back to one sample, sequenced in a study of T cells after yellow fever vaccination. TCRdb passed the 5' RACE reads through MiXCR, listing each CDR3 protein once. Of about 300,000 distinct CDR3 sequences listed, almost 4% are singletons. Sequenced here: PBMCs, sampled 5 days after the yellow fever booster vaccination. All receptors come from a man aged 18 to 30 who received the YFV17D yellow fever vaccine.

As for this clonotype: With a much larger clone just one base away, this may be a read error. This CDR3 is CAISLRGAYNEQFF. The CDR3 bases are TGTGCCATCAGTTTAAGGGGAGCCTACAATGAGCAGTTCTTC. This chain links TRBV27 with TRBJ2-1, with D perhaps being TRBD1 or TRBD2 (5 bases each). The CDR3 contains 14 residues. The V gene's germline CDR1 is MNHEY and CDR2 SMNVEV (reference sequence).

The rearrangement uses TRBV27 and TRBJ2-1, with D hard to call. Germline CDR1 and CDR2: MNHEY and SMNVEV (reference sequence). This CDR3 region has 11 residues. V lost 6 bases and J lost 9, with 9 bases in between. CDR3: CASSTLGEQFF. In nucleotides, the CDR3 is TGTGCCAGCAGCACACTCGGTGAGCAGTTCTTC.

The chain is built from TRBV5-1 and TRBJ1-3; a weak D match, TRBD1 (6 bases). The CDR3 loop spans 14 amino acids. Looked up from germline, CDR1 is SGHRS and CDR2 is YFSETQ. Trimming removed 0 bases from V and 8 bases from J, with 12 bases in between. CDR3 sequence reads: CASSLEGGFDTIYF. For the CDR3, the DNA is TGCGCCAGCAGCTTGGAGGGGGGCTTCGACACCATATATTTT.

The CDR3: CASSPRALYEQYV. For the CDR3, the DNA is TGTGCCAGCAGTCCTAGGGCCCTCTACGAGCAGTACGTC. The V gene is TRBV6-6, the J gene TRBJ2-7; D not certain. Trimming took 5 bases from V and 3 from J, leaving 11 bases between them. Germline loops: CDR1 MNHNY, CDR2 SVGAGI (reference sequence). CDR3 length: 13 amino acids.

This sequence joins TRBV10-3 and TRBJ1-2, with D unresolved. This CDR3 comprises 14 residues. Germline V gene sequence: CDR1 ENHRY, CDR2 SYGVKD. V shed 4 bases and J shed 3 bases, with 12 bases lying between them. CDR3 sequence reads: CAISGTGIDYGYTF. DNA of the CDR3: TGTGCCATCAGTGGAACCGGGATCGACTATGGCTACACCTTC.

This clonotype has more than one count but fewer than ten. The rearrangement uses TRBV7-3 and TRBJ1-2; D is possibly TRBD1 (6 bases). Germline V CDR1 and CDR2: SGHTA, FQGTGA. This CDR3 region has 13 residues. The ends were cut back, 2 bases at V and 7 bases at J, with 11 bases in the middle. CDR3 sequence (DNA): TGTGCCAGCAGCTTACTTTCAGGGGTTGGCTACACCTTC. This encodes CASSLLSGVGYTF.

The CDR3 sequence: CASSFDRPMNTEAFF. The CDR3 nucleotides read TGTGCCAGCTCATTCGACAGGCCAATGAACACTGAAGCTTTCTTT. The gene calls are TRBV18 and TRBJ1-1, with D maybe TRBD1 (6 bases). This CDR3 has 15 amino acids. Germline-derived CDR1 and CDR2 are KGHSH and LQKENI. V was pared by 5 bases and J by 0 bases, with 13 bases between.

This clonotype was observed a handful of times. The rearrangement uses TRBV7-2 and TRBJ1-6; D possibly corresponds to TRBD1 (6 bases). Germline V gene sequence: CDR1 SGHTA, CDR2 FQGNSA. Trimming removed 6 bases at V and 11 bases at J, with 11 bases between. The CDR3 length is 12 residues. The CDR3 coding sequence is TGTGCCAGCAGTCTCGGGACAACACCCCTCCACTTT. Amino acid sequence: CASSLGTTPLHF.

This chain uses TRBV5-6 with TRBJ2-3, with 11 positions matching TRBD2. Germline V CDR1 and CDR2: SGHDT, YYEEEE. V was pared by 0 bases and J by 6 bases, with 3 bases of the junction left unmatched. The CDR3 contains 15 residues. The CDR3 is CASSLAASGGDTQYF. The CDR3 DNA follows: TGTGCCAGCAGCTTGGCGGCTAGCGGGGGGGATACGCAGTATTTT. Full variable domain (rest looked up from reference TRBV5-6 and TRBJ2-3): DAGVTQSPTHLIKTRGQQVTLRCSPKSGHDTVSWYQQALGQGPQFIFQYYEEEERQRGNFPDRFSGHQFPNYSSELNVNALLLGDSALYLCASSLAASGGDTQYFGPGTRLTVL.

The chain combines TRBV7-2 with TRBJ1-2; D gene uncertain. V shed 7 bases and J shed 5 bases, with 17 bases lying between them. From germline, CDR1 is SGHTA and CDR2 FQGNSA. CDR3 length equals 14 residues. Written as DNA, the CDR3 is TGTGCCAGCATCCGTTCCCGCGGTGTTTATGGCTACACCTTC. It specifies CASIRSRGVYGYTF.

The chain couples TRBV28 to TRBJ2-7; 8 nucleotides match TRBD2. Per the germline V gene, CDR1 is MDHEN and CDR2 is SYDVKM. CDR3 length equals 15 residues. V trimming: 6 bases; J trimming: 0 bases; junction bases outside the gene matches: 7. The CDR3 protein is CASSPGGVASYEQYV. Here the CDR3 DNA reads TGTGCCAGCAGCCCGGGGGGGGTTGCCTCCTACGAGCAGTACGTC.

This clonotype was seen a few times. V gene TRBV7-2 combines with J gene TRBJ2-3, with 11 bases aligning to TRBD2. J lost 2 bases, V lost 4 bases, and 11 bases had no gene match. The CDR3 spans 18 residues. Germline-derived CDR1 and CDR2 are SGHTA and FQGNSA. The CDR3 is CASSSPWASGGNTDTQYF. DNA for the CDR3: TGTGCCAGCAGCTCCCCTTGGGCTAGCGGGGGGAACACAGATACGCAGTATTTT.

This clonotype was observed at least ten times. V and J are TRBV5-1 and TRBJ2-3, with 11 bases fitting TRBD2. Per the germline V gene, CDR1 is SGHRS and CDR2 is YFSETQ. The CDR3 is made up of 16 amino acids. The J segment lost 14 bases and the V segment lost 7 bases, leaving 21 bases of the junction unmatched. This chain's CDR3 is CASDLGLAGGEAGSYF. The CDR3 bases are TGCGCCAGCGACCTAGGACTAGCGGGTGGAGAAGCCGGTTCGTATTTT. The whole variable domain, remainder taken from reference TRBV5-1 and TRBJ2-3, is KAGVTQTPRYLIKTRGQQVTLSCSPISGHRSVSWYQQTPGQGLQFLFEYFSETQRNKGNFPGRFSGRQFSNSRSEMNVSTLELGDSALYLCASDLGLAGGEAGSYFGPGTRLTVL.

The chain's CDR3 is CASSTSGGAYTQYF. CDR3 nucleotide sequence: TGTGCCAGCAGTACTAGCGGGGGGGCATATACGCAGTATTTT. The rearrangement joins TRBV28 to TRBJ2-3, with 13 nucleotides matching TRBD2. The CDR3 consists of 14 residues. The V and J ends lost 5 bases and 7 bases, in that order; junction bases with no gene match: 3. Germline CDR1 reads MDHEN; CDR2 reads SYDVKM.

This clonotype was observed many times. The rearrangement joins TRBV7-3 to TRBJ1-1; D is perhaps TRBD1 (6 bases). Trimming stripped 1 base from V and 6 bases from J, with 21 bases between. Germline CDR1 is SGHTA and CDR2 is FQGTGA. This CDR3 spans 17 amino acids. The CDR3 loop reads CASSLISSPGRGSEAFF. The CDR3 nucleotides are TGTGCCAGCAGCTTAATATCATCCCCTGGCAGGGGCTCTGAAGCTTTCTTT. The variable domain in full, with the rest retrieved from reference TRBV7-3 and TRBJ1-1, is GAGVSQTPSNKVTEKGKYVELRCDPISGHTALYWYRQSLGQGPEFLIYFQGTGAADDSGLPNDRFFAVRPEGSVSTLKIQRTERGDSAVYLCASSLISSPGRGSEAFFGQGTRLTVV.

The sample holds a few counts of this clonotype. The CDR3 protein is CASSSQGGLPSYNEQFF. In DNA, the CDR3 is TGCGCCAGCAGCTCGCAGGGGGGACTACCCTCCTACAATGAGCAGTTCTTC. The genes are TRBV5-1 and TRBJ2-1, with D possibly being TRBD1 or TRBD2 (7 bases each). This CDR3 spans 17 amino acids. Germline V gene sequence: CDR1 SGHRS, CDR2 YFSETQ. The germline V and J ends were trimmed by 3 bases and 0 bases, with 16 bases remaining between them.

This clonotype was found many times. In nucleotides, the CDR3 is TGTGCCAGCAGCTCAATCGGGGGCCTGACAGATACGCAGTATTTT. This codes for CASSSIGGLTDTQYF. The chain couples TRBV11-1 to TRBJ2-3, with D perhaps given as TRBD1 or TRBD2 (6 bases each). Germline V lookup: CDR1 SGHAT, CDR2 FQDESV (reference sequence). V was trimmed by 4 bases and J by 3 bases, leaving 14 bases between them. This CDR3 region has 15 residues.

This clonotype was picked up many times. The CDR3 nucleotides are TGTGCCAGCAGTTCGGGCCGTCTGGAGCAGTTCTTC. Residues: CASSSGRLEQFF. The rearrangement uses TRBV28 and TRBJ2-1; D unclear. The CDR3 is 12 amino acids. CDR1 is MDHEN and CDR2 is SYDVKM in the germline V gene. Between the trimmed V and J ends, which lost 4 bases and 10 bases, there was a span of 11 bases.

This clonotype was seen more than once but under ten times. The J gene is TRBJ2-2, the V gene TRBV5-6; D is unclear. Deletions cut 0 bases from V and 4 bases from J, with 10 bases between. The CDR3 consists of 15 residues. The germline V gene has CDR1 SGHDT and CDR2 YYEEEE. Here the CDR3 reads CASSLGVATTGELFF. CDR3 nucleotides: TGTGCCAGCAGCTTGGGGGTCGCGACCACCGGGGAGCTGTTTTTT. The whole variable domain, remainder taken from reference TRBV5-6 and TRBJ2-2, is DAGVTQSPTHLIKTRGQQVTLRCSPKSGHDTVSWYQQALGQGPQFIFQYYEEEERQRGNFPDRFSGHQFPNYSSELNVNALLLGDSALYLCASSLGVATTGELFFGEGSRLTVL.

This clonotype was observed at least ten times. Since no conserved phenylalanine or tryptophan closes the CDR3, a read error is the likely cause. Because the CDR3's place on the DNA is in doubt, the DNA is left out and the CDR3 is given as listed by TCRdb. The V and J genes are TRBV20-1 and TRBJ2-1; the table's D call of TRBD1 was not tested on the DNA. Per the germline V gene, CDR1 is DFQATT and CDR2 is SNEGSKA (reference sequence). The CDR3 is 12 residues long, counting both termini. The CDR3 loop reads CSARPADFGRGI.

In its sample, this clonotype was seen a few times. CDR3 sequence reads: CASSQRQSRAMPQHF. In DNA form, the CDR3 reads TGCGCCAGCAGCCAACGACAGTCCAGGGCCATGCCCCAGCATTTT. The V call is TRBV4-1, the J call TRBJ1-5, with D perhaps TRBD1 (5 bases). Germline CDR1 reads MGHRA; CDR2 reads YSYEKL. The CDR3 is 15 residues long. Trimming pared 2 bases from V and 9 bases from J, leaving 17 bases between.

This clonotype was seen more than once but under ten times. The V and J genes are TRBV27 and TRBJ2-6; no clear D gene. The CDR3 is 12 amino acids. From germline, CDR1 is MNHEY and CDR2 SMNVEV (reference sequence). With 8 bases removed from V and 3 bases from J, the gap between germline ends came to 5 bases. The CDR3 reads CASGFGANVLTF. The CDR3 bases are TGTGCCAGCGGATTTGGGGCCAACGTCCTGACTTTC.

This clonotype was seen a few times. In nucleotides, the CDR3 is TGTGCCAGCAGCCAAGACCTAGCGGATACGCAGTATTTT. Translating gives CASSQDLADTQYF. The J gene is TRBJ2-3, the V gene TRBV3-1; D is perhaps TRBD2 (6 bases). The length of the CDR3 is 13 residues. V was cut by 0 bases and J by 6 bases, with 7 bases left in between. Germline V lookup: CDR1 LGHDT, CDR2 YNNKEL (reference sequence).

This clonotype was seen more than once but under ten times. V and J are TRBV6-5 and TRBJ2-1; 10 positions agree with TRBD2. V lost 2 bases, J lost 6 bases, and 4 bases stayed unmatched. The germline gives CDR1 MNHEY, CDR2 SVGAGI. This CDR3 contains 15 residues. CDR3 region: CASSYKLAGRNEQFF. CDR3 nucleotide sequence: TGTGCCAGCAGTTACAAACTAGCGGGACGCAATGAGCAGTTCTTC.

The genes are TRBV7-9 and TRBJ1-1; no reliable D call. Germline values: CDR1 SEHNR, CDR2 FQNEAQ (reference sequence). Trimming shortened V by 8 bases and J by 5 bases, and 6 bases separated the two germline ends. This CDR3 spans 10 amino acids. The CDR3 DNA reads as TGTGCCAGCGAATTGACTGAAGCTTTCTTT. Amino acids: CASELTEAFF.